Below are 5 T cell receptor beta chains sequenced from a single sample in a study of blood T cell repertoires in COVID-19. The repertoire was sequenced with immunoSEQ multiplex PCR; TCRdb's copy has only in-frame clones and lacks some. The repertoire includes 250,000 to 300,000 clones, over 70% of them detected once, and 10% sits in the top ten. The sample consisted of peripheral blood. These receptors all come from a woman in her 70s with COVID-19, enrolled during active disease.

This clone appeared once. This rearrangement joins TRBV4-2 to TRBJ2-1; D gene uncertain. V shed 0 bases and J shed 9 bases, with 12 bases lying between them. CDR1 and CDR2 from the germline V gene are LGHNA and YNFKEQ. CDR3 length equals 14 residues. CDR3 residues: CASSQDRVRGEQFF. In DNA, the CDR3 is TGTGCCAGCAGCCAAGATCGGGTTCGAGGTGAGCAGTTCTTC.

Notes on this clone: At the DNA level, this CDR3 is encoded by other sequences in the same sample as well. The chain links TRBV18 to TRBJ2-7; D ambiguous. Per germline, CDR1 KGHSH and CDR2 LQKENI. The V end lost 5 bases, the J end lost 0 bases, and 5 bases lay between the germline ends. The CDR3 spans 12 residues. The CDR3 coding sequence is TGTGCCAGCTCAACGAGCTCCTACGAGCAGTACTTC. Protein sequence: CASSTSSYEQYF.

The chain couples TRBV6-4 to TRBJ1-5; D gene uncertain. Germline loops: CDR1 MRHNA, CDR2 SNTAGT. The V end was cut by 4 bases, the J end by 2 bases, with 9 bases between. The CDR3 has 14 residues. CDR3 DNA: TGTGCCAGCAGTGCCGACTTTGGCAATCAGCCCCAGCATTTT. Translation: CASSADFGNQPQHF.

V and J are TRBV10-2 and TRBJ1-3; TRBD1 matches at 7 bases. CDR1 and CDR2 from the germline V gene are WSHSY and SAAADI. V lost 6 bases to trimming and J lost 0 bases; unmatched junction nucleotides: 5. This CDR3 spans 15 amino acids. CDR3 sequence reads: CASRGTAFSGNTIYF. CDR3 bases: TGCGCCAGCAGAGGGACAGCTTTCTCTGGAAACACCATATATTTT.

The chain uses TRBV12-5 and TRBJ2-7; possible D gene TRBD1, 5 bases. Looked up from germline, CDR1 is LGHNT and CDR2 is FRNRAP. V lost 6 bases and J lost 0, with 9 bases in between. CDR3 size: 13 residues. The CDR3 protein is CASGQTVSYEQYF. The CDR3 DNA follows: TGTGCTAGTGGGCAGACAGTCTCCTACGAGCAGTACTTC.